The T cell receptor (beta chain) described here comes from a study of identifying expanded T cells in peripheral blood. A note on this clone: Its antigen is as yet unknown.

Study results and caveats: Two-week clone count variance significantly increased as total template count grew.

Clones were read by immunoSEQ multiplex PCR, and TCRdb kept only the in-frame ones, dropping some. The table includes tens of thousands of clones, around 88% detected once. Sequences were obtained from blood. This clonotype was sampled from a person aged 18 to 75 in good health.

CDR3 DNA sequence: TGTGCCAGCAGCTTGCTAGGACTAGTCCACGAGCAGTACTTC. It yields the protein CASSLLGLVHEQYF. The chain combines TRBV5-5 with TRBJ2-7; TRBD2 aligns across 7 bases. Germline values: CDR1 SGHKS, CDR2 YYEKEE (reference sequence). After removal of 1 base from V and 5 bases from J, the junction contained 6 bases not matched to a gene. The CDR3 contains 14 residues. Variable domain in full (rest from reference TRBV5-5 and TRBJ2-7): DAGVTQSPTHLIKTRGQQVTLRCSPISGHKSVSWYQQVLGQGPQFIFQYYEKEERGRGNFPDRFSARQFPNYSSELNVNALLLGDSALYLCASSLLGLVHEQYFGPGTRLTVT.